The sequence of this T cell receptor beta chain was determined in a study of early T cells in non-severe SARS-CoV-2 infection. Study details: It was bulk RNA from unsorted whole blood that was sequenced, and the chains were unpaired.

This clonotype has ten or more counts. Its antigen remains unknown. Individual cDNA molecules received unique molecular identifiers during library preparation. MiXCR was run by TCRdb on the 5' RACE reads, yielding one entry per CDR3 protein. The sample carries some 54,000 distinct CDR3 sequences, 8.5% to 10% recorded once. Study observations and caveats: Anti-spike CD8 specificities were favored by VDJdb matching, whose results missed private and CD4 specificities.

Losses at the gene ends were 3 bases for V and 3 bases for J; bases not matched to a gene: 13. This CDR3 has 16 amino acids. Per germline, CDR1 DFQATT and CDR2 SNEGSKA (reference sequence). The gene calls are TRBV20-1 and TRBJ2-7, with TRBD2 matching 8 bases. Material: whole blood. The clonotype comes from an adult who was a healthcare worker with PCR-confirmed SARS-CoV-2 infection or an uninfected control (not recorded which). CDR3 in amino acids: CSASGATRTSIYEQYF. The CDR3 region has the DNA TGCAGTGCTAGTGGGGCTACCCGGACTAGCATCTACGAGCAGTACTTC.